What follows are 26 T cell receptor beta chains derived from one specimen sequenced in a study of T cells after yellow fever vaccination. TCRdb re-called the 5' RACE reads through MiXCR, storing one row per CDR3 protein. Of a few hundred thousand distinct CDR3 sequences in the sample, 3% to 3.5% were seen once. The sample was CD4+ T cells sorted from PBMCs, taken 10 days after the yellow fever booster vaccination. The receptors derive from a man in his late teens or twenties who received the YFV17D yellow fever vaccine.

This clonotype was observed a single time. This may stem from a read error, because a much larger clone lies one nucleotide away. V is TRBV6-4 and J is TRBJ2-2; D is ambiguous. The length of the CDR3 is 13 residues. The V gene's germline CDR1 is MRHNA and CDR2 SNTAGT. Trimming removed 3 bases at V and 0 bases at J, with 2 bases between. In DNA, the CDR3 is TGTGCCAGCAGTGAGGCGAACACCGGGGAGCTGTTTTTT. Residues: CASSEANTGELFF.

V is TRBV19 and J is TRBJ2-1; D may be TRBD1 (5 bases). The CDR3 runs to 12 residues. Germline values: CDR1 LNHDA, CDR2 SQIVND (reference sequence). V shed 5 bases and J shed 10 bases, with 12 bases lying between them. The CDR3 here is CASSSRAREQFF. DNA of the CDR3: TGTGCCAGTAGTTCCAGGGCTCGCGAGCAGTTCTTC. The whole variable domain, remainder taken from reference TRBV19 and TRBJ2-1, is DGGITQSPKYLFRKEGQNVTLSCEQNLNHDAMYWYRQDPGQGLRLIYYSQIVNDFQKGDIAEGYSVSREKKESFPLTVTSAQKNPTAFYLCASSSRAREQFFGPGTRLTVL.

This clonotype has just a few counts. The rearrangement uses TRBV7-3 and TRBJ2-3; 8 bases are shared with TRBD1. This CDR3 has 14 residues. V shed 1 base and J 5 bases; nucleotides not matched to a gene: 2. Germline values: CDR1 SGHTA, CDR2 FQGTGA. This CDR3 reads CASSLSRGRDTQYF. CDR3 in DNA: TGTGCCAGCAGCTTAAGCAGGGGGCGAGATACGCAGTATTTT. The variable domain in full, completed from reference TRBV7-3 and TRBJ2-3, reads GAGVSQTPSNKVTEKGKYVELRCDPISGHTALYWYRQSLGQGPEFLIYFQGTGAADDSGLPNDRFFAVRPEGSVSTLKIQRTERGDSAVYLCASSLSRGRDTQYFGPGTRLTVL.

This clonotype was observed at least ten times. The chain has TRBV12-3 or TRBV12-4 and TRBJ2-2; no clear D gene. The length of the CDR3 is 12 residues. The V gene lost 5 bases and the J gene lost 4 bases, with 5 bases spanning the gap. The CDR3 nucleotides read TGTGCCAGCAGTCCACTCACCGGGGAGCTGTTTTTT. It is translated as CASSPLTGELFF.

The rearrangement joins TRBV10-3 to TRBJ1-4; 9 bases are a match to TRBD1. V shed 4 bases and J 5 bases; nucleotides not matched to a gene: 2. The germline gives CDR1 ENHRY, CDR2 SYGVKD. This CDR3 comprises 14 residues. CDR3 amino acids: CAISGGQGNEKLFF. CDR3 sequence (DNA): TGTGCCATCAGTGGGGGACAGGGAAATGAAAAACTGTTTTTT.

The chain couples TRBV5-4 to TRBJ2-1; possibly TRBD1 or TRBD2 for D (6 bases each). Per germline, CDR1 SGHNT and CDR2 YYREEE (reference sequence). The ends were cut back, 0 bases at V and 7 bases at J, with 11 bases in the middle. The CDR3 is 14 residues long. This CDR3 is CASSLGLGGNEQFF. The CDR3 DNA is TGTGCCAGCAGCTTGGGACTAGGGGGGAATGAGCAGTTCTTC. The complete variable domain, with remaining parts taken from reference TRBV5-4 and TRBJ2-1, reads ETGVTQSPTHLIKTRGQQVTLRCSSQSGHNTVSWYQQALGQGPQFIFQYYREEENGRGNFPPRFSGLQFPNYSSELNVNALELDDSALYLCASSLGLGGNEQFFGPGTRLTVL.

This clonotype came up many times. The chain joins TRBV3-1 to TRBJ1-5, with D perhaps matching TRBD1 (6 bases). Germline loops: CDR1 LGHDT, CDR2 YNNKEL (reference sequence). Trimming left V 1 base short and J 3 bases short, with 25 bases between. The CDR3 runs 20 residues. The CDR3 here is CASSQGSGGALSILNQPQHF. The CDR3, as DNA: TGTGCCAGCAGCCAAGGCAGTGGGGGGGCCCTCTCGATACTCAATCAGCCCCAGCATTTT.

This clonotype was seen a handful of times. The CDR3 DNA follows: TGCGCCAGCAGTGCCTCCTCTTCGAACACCGGGGAGCTGTTTTTT. Encoded protein: CASSASSSNTGELFF. This chain links TRBV5-1 with TRBJ2-2; D is undetermined. Germline CDR1 SGHRS, CDR2 YFSETQ. The CDR3 has 15 residues. V was trimmed by 5 bases and J by 0 bases, leaving 11 bases between them.

This chain connects TRBV2 to TRBJ1-4, with D uncertain. V was pared by 7 bases and J by 4 bases, with 4 bases between. This CDR3 contains 11 residues. Germline-derived CDR1 and CDR2 are SNHLY and FYNNEI. The CDR3 DNA follows: TGTGCCAGCAAAGTTAATGAAAAACTGTTTTTT. This encodes CASKVNEKLFF. Filled out from reference TRBV2 and TRBJ1-4, the complete variable domain reads EPEVTQTPSHQVTQMGQEVILRCVPISNHLYFYWYRQILGQKVEFLVSFYNNEISEKSEIFDDQFSVERPDGSNFTLKIRSTKLEDSAMYFCASKVNEKLFFGSGTQLSVL.

At least ten counts were recorded for this clonotype. The chain has TRBV4-2 and TRBJ1-4, with 12 positions matching TRBD1. The CDR3 spans 17 residues. V lost 4 bases to trimming and J lost 7 bases; unmatched junction nucleotides: 10. Germline CDR1 and CDR2: LGHNA and YNFKEQ. The CDR3 region is CASSPGQGAEEREKLFF. The CDR3 nucleotides are TGTGCCAGCAGCCCGGGACAGGGGGCGGAGGAACGTGAAAAACTGTTTTTT.

The V gene is TRBV9, the J gene TRBJ2-5, with D perhaps TRBD2 (6 bases). Germline CDR1 and CDR2: SGDLS and YYNGEE. The CDR3 extends over 16 amino acids. With 2 bases removed from V and 5 bases from J, the gap between germline ends came to 19 bases. The CDR3 spells CASSVLPVQGGETQYF. The DNA for the CDR3 is TGTGCCAGCAGCGTTCTGCCGGTTCAAGGAGGGGAGACCCAGTACTTC.

This clonotype occurred many times. The chain couples TRBV4-1 to TRBJ1-1, with TRBD1 as a possible D gene (5 bases). Per germline, CDR1 MGHRA and CDR2 YSYEKL. The CDR3 length is 16 residues. Trimming removed 0 bases from V and 1 base from J, with 12 bases in between. The CDR3 DNA is TGCGCCAGCAGCCAAGATTGGCGGAGGGGGAACACTGAAGCTTTCTTT. Protein product: CASSQDWRRGNTEAFF.

This clonotype was seen ten or more times. The rearrangement links TRBV2 to TRBJ2-1; no definite D call. There are 13 residues in the CDR3. Germline V gene sequence: CDR1 SNHLY, CDR2 FYNNEI. Trimming took off 4 bases at V and 9 bases at J, with 13 bases between the two ends. CDR3 sequence reads: CASSGMPVGEQFF. CDR3 DNA: TGTGCCAGCAGTGGGATGCCGGTGGGTGAGCAGTTCTTC.

This clonotype has ten or more counts. The DNA of the CDR3 is TGTGCCAGCAAGTGGGGGGGGACAGATACGCAGTATTTT. Its translation is CASKWGGTDTQYF. The V call is TRBV28, the J call TRBJ2-3; 7 bases fit TRBD2. Germline trimming cut 7 bases from V and 3 bases from J; bases unmatched to any gene: 4. CDR3 length: 13 residues. Looked up from germline, CDR1 is MDHEN and CDR2 is SYDVKM.

In this sample, this clonotype turned up many times. The V gene is TRBV30, the J gene TRBJ2-3; 10 bases are a match to TRBD2. Germline CDR1 reads GTSNPN; CDR2 reads SVGIG (reference sequence). Germline trimming cut 6 bases from V and 3 bases from J; bases unmatched to any gene: 3. This CDR3 is built from 13 residues. The CDR3 reads CACKTSGTDTQYF. Written as DNA, the CDR3 is TGTGCCTGCAAGACTAGCGGGACAGATACGCAGTATTTT.

This chain connects TRBV5-1 to TRBJ2-1; a weak D match, TRBD1 (6 bases). The CDR3 has 14 amino acids. The V gene's germline CDR1 is SGHRS and CDR2 YFSETQ. Trimming pared 3 bases from V and 7 bases from J, leaving 14 bases between. In nucleotides, the CDR3 is TGCGCCAGCAGCTGGGCAGGGGAGAGAAATGAGCAGTTCTTC. This sequence encodes CASSWAGERNEQFF.

V gene TRBV12-3 or TRBV12-4 combines with J gene TRBJ2-1; possibly TRBD1 for D (6 bases). V was shortened by 8 bases and J by 7 bases, with 12 bases between the two germline ends. There are 12 residues in the CDR3. The CDR3 coding sequence is TGTGCCAGCGGCCGGGACATTAATGAGCAGTTCTTC. Translated: CASGRDINEQFF.

This clonotype was seen ten or more times. V and J are TRBV7-2 and TRBJ2-3; 8 nucleotides agree with TRBD1. Germline trimming cut 5 bases from V and 4 bases from J; bases unmatched to any gene: 2. The CDR3 loop spans 13 amino acids. CDR1 is SGHTA, CDR2 FQGNSA, per germline. CDR3 residues: CASSGQGPDTQYF. CDR3 nucleotides: TGTGCCAGCAGCGGACAGGGACCAGATACGCAGTATTTT.

In its sample, this clonotype was seen a few times. The chain has TRBV14 and TRBJ2-1, with TRBD2 as a possible D gene (7 bases). This CDR3 contains 17 residues. V dropped 4 bases and J dropped 7 bases, with 23 bases sitting between them. Germline V gives CDR1 SGHDN, CDR2 FVKESK. DNA of the CDR3: TGTGCCAGCAGCCTAAGGGGTCCGGGGGGCCGGGGTAATGAGCAGTTCTTC. Amino acid sequence: CASSLRGPGGRGNEQFF. Filled out from reference TRBV14 and TRBJ2-1, the complete variable domain reads EAGVTQFPSHSVIEKGQTVTLRCDPISGHDNLYWYRRVMGKEIKFLLHFVKESKQDESGMPNNRFLAERTGGTYSTLKVQPAELEDSGVYFCASSLRGPGGRGNEQFFGPGTRLTVL.

This clonotype was observed at least ten times. This chain connects TRBV11-3 to TRBJ2-1; 9 positions agree with TRBD2. The CDR3 has 16 amino acids. V shed 1 base and J 7 bases; nucleotides not matched to a gene: 8. Germline V lookup: CDR1 SGHNT, CDR2 YENEEA. Written as DNA, the CDR3 is TGTGCCAGCAGCTTAGGCTCCCTAGCGGGGTGGAATGAGCAGTTCTTC. This gives the protein CASSLGSLAGWNEQFF. The variable domain in full, with the rest retrieved from reference TRBV11-3 and TRBJ2-1, is EAGVVQSPRYKIIEKKQPVAFWCNPISGHNTLYWYLQNLGQGPELLIRYENEEAVDDSQLPKDRFSAERLKGVDSTLKIQPAELGDSAVYLCASSLGSLAGWNEQFFGPGTRLTVL.

Notes on this clonotype: An end of the junction differs from the germline gene, which may be a read error. The chain has TRBV18 and TRBJ2-5; D is unclear. The CDR3 spans 11 residues. CDR1 and CDR2 (germline): KGHSH, LQKENI. Here the CDR3 reads CAGSPGETQYF. The CDR3 nucleotides read TGTGCCGGCTCACCGGGAGAGACCCAGTACTTC. The complete variable domain, with remaining parts taken from reference TRBV18 and TRBJ2-5, reads NAGVMQNPRHLVRRRGQEARLRCSPMKGHSHVYWYRQLPEEGLKFMVYLQKENIIDESGMPKERFSAEFPKEGPSILRIQQVVRGDSAAYFCAGSPGETQYFGPGTRLLVL.

This clonotype was observed a few times. The V and J genes are TRBV20-1 and TRBJ1-6; D remains ambiguous. The CDR3 runs 14 residues. In germline, CDR1 is DFQATT, CDR2 SNEGSKA (reference sequence). V was clipped by 2 bases and J by 8 bases, with 13 bases between them. In nucleotides, the CDR3 is TGCAGTGCTAGAAGTCGGGGTATAGATTCACCCCTCCACTTT. Translation: CSARSRGIDSPLHF.

There are a few counts of this clonotype. This chain links TRBV7-2 with TRBJ1-4; weak D call: TRBD1 (5 bases). V lost 3 bases, J lost 4 bases, and 15 bases lay in between. This CDR3 comprises 16 residues. The germline CDR1 and CDR2 sequences are SGHTA and FQGNSA. CDR3 in amino acids: CASSFTGGTVNEKLFF. The CDR3, as DNA: TGTGCCAGCAGCTTCACGGGGGGGACTGTTAATGAAAAACTGTTTTTT.

Ten or more counts support this clonotype. The rearrangement uses TRBV6-2 or TRBV6-3 and TRBJ2-5; a possible D gene is TRBD2 (7 bases). Germline loops: CDR1 MNHEY, CDR2 SVGEGT. V was pared by 5 bases and J by 4 bases, with 17 bases between. The CDR3 contains 15 residues. Here the CDR3 reads CASSTVGGRRETQYF. CDR3 in DNA: TGTGCCAGCAGTACGGTCGGGGGGCGTCGAGAGACCCAGTACTTC.

Many counts were recorded for this clonotype. The gene calls are TRBV15 and TRBJ2-2; D gene ambiguous. CDR1 and CDR2 from the germline V gene are LNHNV and YYDKDF (reference sequence). The ends were cut back, 4 bases at V and 1 base at J, with 10 bases in the middle. The CDR3 is 15 residues long. The CDR3 nucleotides are TGTGCCACCAGCACCCCTTCTAGGAACACCGGGGAGCTGTTTTTT. Its translation is CATSTPSRNTGELFF.

This clonotype was detected many times. The rearrangement uses TRBV7-9 and TRBJ1-2, with D maybe TRBD1 (5 bases). Per germline, CDR1 SEHNR and CDR2 FQNEAQ (reference sequence). This CDR3 spans 12 amino acids. Deletions cut 3 bases from V and 7 bases from J, with 9 bases between. The CDR3 DNA follows: TGTGCCAGCAGCTTTAGCGGGGGTGGCTACACCTTC. Translating it yields CASSFSGGGYTF.